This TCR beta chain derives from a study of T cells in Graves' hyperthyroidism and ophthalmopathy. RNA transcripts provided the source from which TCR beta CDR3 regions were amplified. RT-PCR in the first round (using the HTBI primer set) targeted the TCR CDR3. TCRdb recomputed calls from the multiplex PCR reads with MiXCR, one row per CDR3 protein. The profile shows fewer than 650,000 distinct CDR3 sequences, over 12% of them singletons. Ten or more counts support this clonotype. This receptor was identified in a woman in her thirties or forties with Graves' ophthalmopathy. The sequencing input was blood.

Written as DNA, the CDR3 is TGTGCCAGCAGTTTATATTCCAGCCGGCAGTACTTC. This translates into CASSLYSSRQYF. J is TRBJ2-7 and V is TRBV28; D not certain. V was cut by 1 base and J by 9 bases, with 10 bases left in between. Germline CDR1 and CDR2: MDHEN and SYDVKM. The CDR3 is made up of 12 amino acids.